The 12 T cell receptor beta chains listed next were all sequenced from one sample in a study of cytomegalovirus exposure and HLA in healthy donors (dated by TCRdb to the late 2010s). The method was the immunoSEQ multiplex PCR assay. The table comes from immuneACCESS by way of TCRdb, which keeps in-frame sequences with V and J called. Part of the clones is missing from these tables; in studies checked, under half for an unresolved V gene and the rest for unknown reasons. The table for this sample lists roughly 100,000 clones; over 85% of them were counted only once. The top ten hold roughly 0.89% of the sample. The sample consisted of PBMCs. Source of these receptors: a woman aged 18 to 35 in good health and CMV-seronegative.

This clone was recorded once. This chain links TRBV11-2 with TRBJ2-5; TRBD1 agrees at 9 bases. CDR1 and CDR2 (germline): SGHAT, FQNNGV. The CDR3 extends over 15 amino acids. Trimming removed 5 bases from V and 4 bases from J; junction bases left unmatched: 8. The CDR3 reads CASSPGQGNGETQYF. In nucleotides, the CDR3 is TGTGCCAGCAGCCCAGGACAGGGGAACGGAGAGACCCAGTACTTC.

The CDR3 region is CASSQGEWGQGTGNTIYF. CDR3 bases: TGCGCCAGCAGCCAAGGGGAGTGGGGACAGGGGACTGGAAACACCATATATTTT. This rearrangement joins TRBV4-1 to TRBJ1-3; the match to TRBD1 covers 10 bases. Germline CDR1 MGHRA, CDR2 YSYEKL. This CDR3 is built from 18 residues. Trimming at V came to 1 base and at J to 2 bases, leaving 8 bases not matched to a gene.

The CDR3 DNA follows: TGTGCCAGCAGTTTGTATGGGACAGGGGCCTACGAGCAGTACTTC. It yields the protein CASSLYGTGAYEQYF. The chain carries TRBV27 and TRBJ2-7, with 10 bases that match TRBD1. V lost 3 bases to trimming and J lost 2 bases; unmatched junction nucleotides: 4. This CDR3 comprises 15 residues. Germline CDR1 MNHEY, CDR2 SMNVEV (reference sequence).

This chain uses TRBV6-4 with TRBJ1-1; maybe TRBD1 (5 bases). Looked up from germline, CDR1 is MRHNA and CDR2 is SNTAGT. The V end was cut by 3 bases, the J end by 1 base, with 6 bases between. The CDR3 contains 13 residues. CDR3 sequence: CASSDQGNTEAFF. CDR3 nucleotide sequence: TGTGCCAGCAGTGATCAGGGGAACACTGAAGCTTTCTTT.

J is TRBJ2-1 and V is TRBV11-3, with D tentatively TRBD2 (5 bases). Germline CDR1 and CDR2: SGHNT and YENEEA. Deletions cut 5 bases from V and 7 bases from J, with 12 bases between. The CDR3 spans 13 residues. The CDR3 region has the DNA TGTGCCAGCAGCCCCCGGGAAGGAAATGAGCAGTTCTTC. Its protein product is CASSPREGNEQFF.

V and J are TRBV6-6 and TRBJ2-7; TRBD1 is a possible D gene (6 bases). Germline values: CDR1 MNHNY, CDR2 SVGAGI (reference sequence). This CDR3 is built from 13 residues. Trimming pared 7 bases from V and 0 bases from J, leaving 10 bases between. CDR3 bases: TGTGCCAGCATAGGGGGTACCTCCTACGAGCAGTACTTC. This sequence encodes CASIGGTSYEQYF.

The chain combines TRBV5-1 with TRBJ2-4; TRBD1 is a possible D gene (6 bases). V shed 0 bases and J shed 5 bases, with 12 bases lying between them. Germline loops: CDR1 SGHRS, CDR2 YFSETQ. This CDR3 is 15 amino acids long. CDR3 loop: CASSLDRVRQNIQYF. CDR3 coding DNA: TGCGCCAGCAGCTTGGACAGGGTGAGGCAAAACATTCAGTACTTC.

This clone showed up just once. The rearrangement links TRBV6-1 to TRBJ2-7; D possibly corresponds to TRBD2 (5 bases). This CDR3 is built from 16 residues. Trimming pared 4 bases from V and 0 bases from J, leaving 16 bases between. CDR1 is MNHNS, CDR2 SASEGT, per germline. This chain's CDR3 is CASSGDRAASSYEQYF. CDR3 DNA: TGTGCCAGCAGTGGAGATCGAGCGGCAAGCTCCTACGAGCAGTACTTC.

The chain joins TRBV25-1 to TRBJ2-3; 9 bases fit TRBD1. Trimming at V came to 7 bases and at J to 3 bases, leaving 8 bases not matched to a gene. CDR3 length: 15 residues. Germline CDR1 reads MGHDK; CDR2 reads SYGVNS. The CDR3 region is CASNPGQGKTDTQYF. The CDR3 nucleotides are TGTGCCAGCAACCCGGGACAGGGAAAGACAGATACGCAGTATTTT.

The V and J genes are TRBV15 and TRBJ2-5; 12 bases line up with TRBD1. CDR1 LNHNV and CDR2 YYDKDF come from the germline V gene (reference sequence). CDR3 length: 16 residues. V lost 5 bases, J lost 5 bases, and 9 bases stayed unmatched. In DNA, the CDR3 is TGTGCCACCAGCCTTCCGGGACAGGGGGCGAGGGAGACCCAGTACTTC. As protein: CATSLPGQGARETQYF.

The rearrangement uses TRBV19 and TRBJ1-5; D unclear. The CDR3 is 12 residues long. The V end lost 6 bases, the J end lost 6 bases, and 9 bases lay between the germline ends. Germline V lookup: CDR1 LNHDA, CDR2 SQIVND (reference sequence). This CDR3 is CASSPRSQPQHF. CDR3 nucleotides: TGTGCCAGTAGCCCTCGGAGTCAGCCCCAGCATTTT.

The chain combines TRBV5-6 with TRBJ1-3, with unresolved D. Germline V gene lookup returns CDR1 SGHDT and CDR2 YYEEEE. CDR3 length: 12 amino acids. V was pared by 3 bases and J by 11 bases, with 12 bases between. For the CDR3, the DNA is TGTGCCAGCAGCTCGGACTCTTCAGCCATATATTTT. Translating it yields CASSSDSSAIYF.